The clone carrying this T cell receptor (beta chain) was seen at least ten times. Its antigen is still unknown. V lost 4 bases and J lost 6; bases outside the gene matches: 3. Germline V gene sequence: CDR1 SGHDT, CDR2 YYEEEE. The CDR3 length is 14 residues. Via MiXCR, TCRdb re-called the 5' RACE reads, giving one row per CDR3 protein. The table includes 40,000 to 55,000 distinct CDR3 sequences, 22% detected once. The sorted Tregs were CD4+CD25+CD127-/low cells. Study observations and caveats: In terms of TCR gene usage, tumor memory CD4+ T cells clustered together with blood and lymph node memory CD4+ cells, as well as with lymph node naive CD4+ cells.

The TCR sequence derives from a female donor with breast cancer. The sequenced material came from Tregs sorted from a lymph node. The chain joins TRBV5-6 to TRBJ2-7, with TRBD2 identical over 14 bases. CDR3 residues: CASSRLAGGPEQYF. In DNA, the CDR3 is TGTGCCAGCAGCCGACTAGCGGGAGGGCCCGAGCAGTACTTC.